Listed below are T cell receptor beta chains from one sample, sequenced in a study of CD8+CD57+ T cells in acquired aplastic anemia. In TCRdb, the reads were re-called with MiXCR into one record per CDR3 protein. The table records about 220,000 distinct CDR3 sequences, 30% to 40% of them present only once. The sample comprised sorted CD4+, CD8+, or CD8+CD57+ T cells (not recorded which) from PBMCs. The source of these receptors is a human donor in good health, serving as a control. The CDR3 runs from the conserved cysteine through the conserved F or W. The D gene is left open where the match is weak. A clone size is listed for some rows: how often the clone was seen (once, few, many), or a class if it is expanded.

clone size: many; J gene: TRBJ1-6; V gene: TRBV9; D gene: -; CDR3 DNA: TGTGCCAGCAGCTCTGCTGCGGGAACGGATCCACCCCTCCACTTT; CDR3 protein: CASSSAAGTDPPLHF
clone size: many; J gene: TRBJ2-1; V gene: TRBV7-2; D gene: -; CDR3 DNA: TGTGCCAGCAGCTTAGCGGGGGCTAATGAGCAGTTCTTC; CDR3 protein: CASSLAGANEQFF
clone size: many; J gene: TRBJ1-5; V gene: TRBV10-3; D gene: -; CDR3 DNA: TGTGCCATCAGTGAGGGGCAGGCCAATCAGCCCCAGCATTTT; CDR3 protein: CAISEGQANQPQHF
clone size: -; J gene: TRBJ1-2; V gene: TRBV29-1; D gene: TRBD1; CDR3 DNA: TGCAGCAGTGAACAGGGGACAGAATATGGCTACACCTTC; CDR3 protein: CSSEQGTEYGYTF
clone size: once; J gene: TRBJ1-3; V gene: TRBV12-3/TRBV12-4; D gene: -; CDR3 DNA: TGTGCCAGCAGTTTCGCGGGGGCGACTGGAAACACCATATATTTT; CDR3 protein: CASSFAGATGNTIYF
clone size: -; J gene: TRBJ1-1; V gene: TRBV4-1; D gene: -; CDR3 DNA: TGCGCCAGCAGCCAAGATCCACGGCGGCCTATGAACACTGAAGCTTTCTTT; CDR3 protein: CASSQDPRRPMNTEAFF
clone size: few; J gene: TRBJ2-7; V gene: TRBV15; D gene: TRBD1; CDR3 DNA: TGTGCCACCAGCAGACCCGGGACAGGGACTTACGAGCAGTACTTC; CDR3 protein: CATSRPGTGTYEQYF
clone size: few; J gene: TRBJ2-7; V gene: TRBV11-1; D gene: -; CDR3 DNA: TGTGCCAGCACCCTGGACGGGACAGCGGGTGCCTACGAGCAGTACTTC; CDR3 protein: CASTLDGTAGAYEQYF
clone size: few; J gene: TRBJ2-1; V gene: TRBV29-1; D gene: -; CDR3 DNA: TGCAGCGTTGAGGGGGCAAACTCCTACAATGAGCAGTTCTTC; CDR3 protein: CSVEGANSYNEQFF
clone size: few; J gene: TRBJ1-1; V gene: TRBV12-3/TRBV12-4; D gene: TRBD1; CDR3 DNA: TGTGCCAGCAGCCAGCAGGGGGCCGGTAACACTGAAGCTTTCTTT; CDR3 protein: CASSQQGAGNTEAFF
clone size: many; J gene: TRBJ1-2; V gene: TRBV19; D gene: -; CDR3 DNA: TGTGCCAGTAGTATAGGAGTTATTAACTATGGCTACACCTTC; CDR3 protein: CASSIGVINYGYTF
clone size: few; J gene: TRBJ1-1; V gene: TRBV19; D gene: -; CDR3 DNA: TGTGCCAGTAGTTGGGTGGGCACTGAAGCTTTCTTT; CDR3 protein: CASSWVGTEAFF
clone size: many; J gene: TRBJ2-1; V gene: TRBV11-2; D gene: TRBD2; CDR3 DNA: TGTGCCAGCAGCAACCACGGACCGGGACTAGAATCGAGTGAGCAGTTCTTC; CDR3 protein: CASSNHGPGLESSEQFF
clone size: many; J gene: TRBJ2-7; V gene: TRBV15; D gene: TRBD1; CDR3 DNA: TGTGCCACCAGCAGAGAGACAGGGACCTACGAGCAGTACTTC; CDR3 protein: CATSRETGTYEQYF
clone size: many; J gene: TRBJ2-5; V gene: TRBV9; D gene: TRBD2; CDR3 DNA: TGTGCCAGCAGCGGGACTAGCGGGGGGGCCATGGAGACCCAGTACTTC; CDR3 protein: CASSGTSGGAMETQYF
clone size: many; J gene: TRBJ1-2; V gene: TRBV14; D gene: -; CDR3 DNA: TGTGCCAGCAGCCGGTTGCTCGGGGTCGGCTACACCTTC; CDR3 protein: CASSRLLGVGYTF
clone size: many; J gene: TRBJ1-4; V gene: TRBV20-1; D gene: -; CDR3 DNA: TGCAGTGCCCCCAGTGGCGGTAATGAAAAACTGTTTTTT; CDR3 protein: CSAPSGGNEKLFF
clone size: -; J gene: TRBJ2-5; V gene: TRBV5-4; D gene: -; CDR3 DNA: TGTGCCAGCTTCGAGGCGGGGACACAAGAGACCCAGTACTTC; CDR3 protein: CASFEAGTQETQYF
clone size: few; J gene: TRBJ2-7; V gene: TRBV27; D gene: -; CDR3 DNA: TGTGCCAGCAGTTCGACACCTACTAGCAGCGAGCAGTACTTC; CDR3 protein: CASSSTPTSSEQYF
clone size: few; J gene: TRBJ1-2; V gene: TRBV19; D gene: -; CDR3 DNA: TGTGCCAGTAGTCTCTCAGACGGGAACTATGGCTACACCTTC; CDR3 protein: CASSLSDGNYGYTF
clone size: many; J gene: TRBJ2-1; V gene: TRBV2; D gene: TRBD2; CDR3 DNA: TGTGCCAGCAGAAGACTAGCGGGAGTTACTGAGCAGTTCTTC; CDR3 protein: CASRRLAGVTEQFF
clone size: -; J gene: TRBJ1-2; V gene: TRBV20-1; D gene: TRBD1; CDR3 DNA: TGCAGTGCTAGCGCAGGGGGGGATGGCTACACCTTC; CDR3 protein: CSASAGGDGYTF
clone size: -; J gene: TRBJ2-2; V gene: TRBV7-2; D gene: -; CDR3 DNA: TGTGCCAGCAGCTTAGCCAGGGGGGCAACCGGGGAGCTGTTTTTT; CDR3 protein: CASSLARGATGELFF
clone size: many; J gene: TRBJ2-7; V gene: TRBV7-2; D gene: -; CDR3 DNA: TGTGCCAGCAGCTTAGCTTGGTGGAACTACGAGCAGTACTTC; CDR3 protein: CASSLAWWNYEQYF
clone size: -; J gene: TRBJ1-2; V gene: TRBV19; D gene: TRBD1; CDR3 DNA: TGTGCCAGTAGAGCGCAGCTTAAACAGGGGGACTATGGCTACACCTTC; CDR3 protein: CASRAQLKQGDYGYTF
clone size: many; J gene: TRBJ1-1; V gene: TRBV2; D gene: -; CDR3 DNA: TGTGCCAGCCACCCGGTAGGGCAGGGCGGCACGGCTTTCTTT; CDR3 protein: CASHPVGQGGTAFF
clone size: once; J gene: TRBJ2-1; V gene: TRBV27; D gene: TRBD2; CDR3 DNA: TGTGCCAGCAGTCGAATAGGGGGTATAGCGGGAGGATCGGAGCAGTTCTTC; CDR3 protein: CASSRIGGIAGGSEQFF
clone size: few; J gene: TRBJ2-2; V gene: TRBV7-6; D gene: -; CDR3 DNA: TGTGCCAGCGGACCTCGCAGTGTATCCGGGGAGCTGTTTTTT; CDR3 protein: CASGPRSVSGELFF
clone size: many; J gene: TRBJ2-7; V gene: TRBV12-3/TRBV12-4; D gene: -; CDR3 DNA: TGTGCCAGCAGTTCAGGAGGGGGTATCTACGAGCAGTACTTC; CDR3 protein: CASSSGGGIYEQYF
clone size: few; J gene: TRBJ1-2; V gene: TRBV6-1; D gene: TRBD1; CDR3 DNA: TGTGCCAGCAGTCGGAGCCGGCAGGGGGTGTGGGTTATCTATGGCTACACCTTC; CDR3 protein: CASSRSRQGVWVIYGYTF
clone size: -; J gene: TRBJ2-1; V gene: TRBV5-1; D gene: TRBD2; CDR3 DNA: TGCGCCAGCAGCTACCGACTAGCGGCCTCCTACAATGAGCAGTTCTTC; CDR3 protein: CASSYRLAASYNEQFF